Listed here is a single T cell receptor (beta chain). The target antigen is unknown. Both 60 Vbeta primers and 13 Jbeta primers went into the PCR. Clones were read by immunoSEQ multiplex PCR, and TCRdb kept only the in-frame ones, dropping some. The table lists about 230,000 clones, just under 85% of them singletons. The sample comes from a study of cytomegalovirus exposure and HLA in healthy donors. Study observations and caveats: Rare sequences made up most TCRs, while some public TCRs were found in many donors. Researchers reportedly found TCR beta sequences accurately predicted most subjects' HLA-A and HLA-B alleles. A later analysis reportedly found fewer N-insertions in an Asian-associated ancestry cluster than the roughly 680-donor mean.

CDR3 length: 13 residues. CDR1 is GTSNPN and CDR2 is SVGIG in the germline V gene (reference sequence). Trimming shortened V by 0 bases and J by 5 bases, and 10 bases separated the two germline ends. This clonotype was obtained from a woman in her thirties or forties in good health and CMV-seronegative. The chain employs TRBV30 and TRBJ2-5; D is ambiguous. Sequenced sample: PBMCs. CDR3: CAWSVDLRETQYF. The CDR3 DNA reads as TGTGCCTGGAGTGTCGATCTCAGGGAGACCCAGTACTTC.